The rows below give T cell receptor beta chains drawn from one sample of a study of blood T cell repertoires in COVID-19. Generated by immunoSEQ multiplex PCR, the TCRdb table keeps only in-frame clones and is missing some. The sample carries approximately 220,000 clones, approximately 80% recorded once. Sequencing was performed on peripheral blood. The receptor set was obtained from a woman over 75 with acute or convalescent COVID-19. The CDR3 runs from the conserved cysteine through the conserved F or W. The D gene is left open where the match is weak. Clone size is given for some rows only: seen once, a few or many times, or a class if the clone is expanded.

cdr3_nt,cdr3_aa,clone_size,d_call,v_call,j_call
TGTGCCTGGAACCAGCGGGCGGATTACGAGCAGTACTTC,CAWNQRADYEQYF,NA,NA,TRBV30,TRBJ2-7
TGTGCTAGCAGCTTTGAACCGAATTTGGGGGACACGGAAAAACTGTTTTTT,CASSFEPNLGDTEKLFF,NA,NA,TRBV7-7,TRBJ1-4
TGTGCCAGCGGAGGAGGACAGGGTTTAGCAGATACGCAGTATTTT,CASGGGQGLADTQYF,NA,TRBD1,TRBV6-6,TRBJ2-3
TGCAGCGTTGAAGGGACAGGGAGAGGGGCCAACGTCCTGACTTTC,CSVEGTGRGANVLTF,NA,TRBD1,TRBV29-1,TRBJ2-6
TGTGCCAGCAGCTCCGGACTAGCGGGATACAATGAGCAGTTCTTC,CASSSGLAGYNEQFF,NA,TRBD2,TRBV7-2,TRBJ2-1
TGTGCCAGCAGTGGCCAGGGGAACTCTTACGAGCAGTACTTC,CASSGQGNSYEQYF,NA,NA,TRBV28,TRBJ2-7
TGTGCCAGCAGCTTGCCGGGACATTTGGGTGAAAAACTGTTTTTT,CASSLPGHLGEKLFF,NA,NA,TRBV7-2,TRBJ1-4
TGTGCCAGCAGCTTGGTCCGTACCCAGTACTTC,CASSLVRTQYF,NA,NA,TRBV5-8,TRBJ2-5
TGTGCCAGCAGTTTACCGGACAGGGGATCCGAGCAGTACTTC,CASSLPDRGSEQYF,NA,TRBD1,TRBV27,TRBJ2-7
TGTGCCAGCTCGCTACCCGGGACAGGGAGGGCCGGGGAGCTGTTTTTT,CASSLPGTGRAGELFF,NA,TRBD1,TRBV5-6,TRBJ2-2
TGTGCCTGGGAATCCGGGACTAGTACCAATGAGCAGTTCTTC,CAWESGTSTNEQFF,NA,TRBD2,TRBV30,TRBJ2-1
TGTGCCAGCAGCCAAGATATGCGAGTTTGGAGGACTGAAGCTTTCTTT,CASSQDMRVWRTEAFF,NA,NA,TRBV3-1/TRBV3-2,TRBJ1-1
TGTGCCATCACTCGGGGCGGGGGGGCCCTGAACACTGAAGCTTTCTTT,CAITRGGGALNTEAFF,NA,NA,TRBV10-3,TRBJ1-1
TGTGCCAGCAGTTCCGGGACTGACTACAATGAGCAGTTCTTC,CASSSGTDYNEQFF,NA,NA,TRBV27,TRBJ2-1
TGTGCCAGCTCACTGCGTACGACTGGGACAGGGTTATACAATGAGCAGTTCTTC,CASSLRTTGTGLYNEQFF,NA,TRBD1,TRBV18,TRBJ2-1
TGTGCCAGTAGCATGTACCAAGAGACCCAGTACTTC,CASSMYQETQYF,NA,NA,TRBV19,TRBJ2-5
TGTGCCTGGAGCTATGGGACAGGAGTACCTGAAGCTTTCTTT,CAWSYGTGVPEAFF,NA,TRBD1,TRBV30,TRBJ1-1
TGTGCCACCCTTGGACAGGGTGAAAAACTGTTTTTT,CATLGQGEKLFF,NA,TRBD1,TRBV28,TRBJ1-4
TGTGCCAGCGGATTTGTGCAGGGTACGCAGTATTTT,CASGFVQGTQYF,few,NA,TRBV7-3,TRBJ2-3
TGCAGCGTTGGTGGGGTTGGGTTTGGGGCCTACACCGGGGAGCTGTTTTTT,CSVGGVGFGAYTGELFF,NA,NA,TRBV29-1,TRBJ2-2
TGTGCCTGGAGTGCAATCGACAGGGAAGTCGAAAAACTGTTTTTT,CAWSAIDREVEKLFF,NA,TRBD1,TRBV30,TRBJ1-4
TGTGCCAGCAGGGGCCAGGGGGCGAGTAGCAATCAGCCCCAGCATTTT,CASRGQGASSNQPQHF,NA,TRBD1,TRBV6-6,TRBJ1-5